The present TCR beta chain was sequenced within a study of molecular identifiers for immune sequencing clone quantification. CDR3 length: 12 amino acids. The germline V gene encodes CDR1 SQVTM and CDR2 ANQGSEA. With 4 bases removed from V and 5 bases from J, the gap between germline ends came to 8 bases. This clonotype was counted ten times or more. TCRdb reprocessed the PCR reads via MiXCR and lists one record per CDR3 protein. In the table there are some 94,000 distinct CDR3 sequences, roughly 25% of which are singletons. The gene calls are TRBV29-1 and TRBJ2-2; D not resolved. The receptor's source is a human donor in good health. Some libraries in this study had Jurkat cell RNA spiked in. The material sequenced was naive CD8+ T cells from blood, with Jurkat cell RNA spiked in. Noted subset: FACS-sorted CD8+CD4-CCR7+CD45RA+ naive T cells. CDR3 sequence (DNA): TGCAGCGTTGTCCCAGAAACCGGGGAGCTGTTTTTT. It translates to CSVVPETGELFF.